The 2 T cell receptor beta chains presented below share a single source sample, sequenced in a study of OX40 agonist ivuxolimab in advanced cancers. Here immunoSEQ multiplex PCR was the method, and the copy in TCRdb shows in-frame clones only, minus some. The repertoire holds roughly 15,000 clones, with 70% as singletons. The source was CD4+ or CD8+ T cells sorted from blood, collected in a trial of the OX40 agonist ivuxolimab. These receptors originate from an adult with an advanced solid tumor such as melanoma, head and neck, liver or kidney cancer.

A note on this clone: This CDR3 is also generated by other DNA sequences in the sample. The chain uses TRBV7-9 and TRBJ2-7, with 12 nucleotides matching TRBD2. Germline values: CDR1 SEHNR, CDR2 FQNEAQ (reference sequence). The trim removed 3 bases at V and 1 base at J, leaving 1 base unmatched. The CDR3 spans 15 residues. The CDR3 DNA sequence: TGTGCCAGCAGCTTTGGACTAGCGGGATCCTACGAGCAGTACTTC. Protein product: CASSFGLAGSYEQYF.

The rearrangement joins TRBV11-3 to TRBJ1-1, with a weak D call TRBD1 (6 bases). Trimming took 5 bases from V and 0 from J, leaving 13 bases between them. CDR1 and CDR2 (germline): SGHNT, YENEEA. The CDR3 consists of 15 residues. The CDR3 DNA is TGTGCCAGCAGCCCGCGGACAGCCTTGAACACTGAAGCTTTCTTT. Amino acid sequence: CASSPRTALNTEAFF.